A selection of T cell receptor beta chains follows, all from one sample in a study of primary melanoma T cells and metastatic recurrence. Clones were sequenced by immunoSEQ multiplex PCR, and TCRdb holds only the in-frame ones, with some missing. The sample comprises about 1,300 clones, 87% of which are singletons, and about 3.8% rests with the top ten. The sample comprised melanoma tumor tissue. Receptor source: a human donor with melanoma. The CDR3 runs from the conserved cysteine through the conserved F or W. A D gene is named only where the DNA matches it firmly. Size is omitted from some rows. Given values are once, few, many or a class for expanded clones.

>TRBJ2-5|TRBD2|TRBV29-1|.
TGCAGCGTTCTGGGACTAGCGGTCCAAGAGACCCAGTACTTC
CSVLGLAVQETQYF
>TRBJ1-2|.|TRBV11-3|.
TGTGCCAGCAGTACTGACAGAAAGGGATCTTATGGCTACACCTTC
CASSTDRKGSYGYTF
>TRBJ2-3|.|TRBV6-4|once
TGTGCCAGCAGTTTCTACGTCCAAGGGGGGGATACGCAGTATTTT
CASSFYVQGGDTQYF
>TRBJ2-1|TRBD2|TRBV7-8|.
TGTGCCAGCAGTTTTAGCGGGAGTAGTGAGCAGTTCTTC
CASSFSGSSEQFF
>TRBJ2-3|TRBD2|TRBV7-4|.
TGTGCCAGCAGCGTAGCGGGAGCAGATACGCAGTATTTT
CASSVAGADTQYF
>TRBJ1-1|.|TRBV18|.
TGTGCCAGCTCACCCCAGAACACTGAAGCTTTCTTT
CASSPQNTEAFF
>TRBJ2-5|.|TRBV7-2|.
TGTGCCAGCAGCTTAGGATATCTAGGGGAGACCCAGTACTTC
CASSLGYLGETQYF
>TRBJ2-1|.|TRBV5-1|.
TGCGCCAGCAGCTTGGCGGGTCCGACGAAAGGTGAGCAGTTCTTC
CASSLAGPTKGEQFF
>TRBJ1-2|TRBD1|TRBV19|.
TGTGCCAGTAGTAGGACAGGGGGCGGCTACACCTTC
CASSRTGGGYTF
>TRBJ1-1|.|TRBV10-3|.
TGTGCCATCAGTGAGTCTGGCACGAACACTGAAGCTTTCTTT
CAISESGTNTEAFF
>TRBJ2-1|.|TRBV10-3|.
TGTGCCATCAGTGAGTCGTCTGGGAACAATGAGCAGTTCTTC
CAISESSGNNEQFF
>TRBJ2-7|.|TRBV11-3|once
TGTGCCAGCAGCTTAAGGGGACCAGGGATACAAAACGAGCAGTACTTC
CASSLRGPGIQNEQYF
>TRBJ2-5|TRBD2|TRBV19|.
TGTGCCAGTAGTATGGGGGCGGGAGGGCGACAAGAGACCCAGTACTTC
CASSMGAGGRQETQYF
>TRBJ1-2|TRBD1|TRBV11-3|.
TGTGCCAGCAGCCTCCGGACAGGGCCGAACTATGGCTACACCTTC
CASSLRTGPNYGYTF
>TRBJ2-5|.|TRBV6-8|.
TGTGCCAGCAGTTACACCGGCCATAAGGCTCAAGAGACCCAGTACTTC
CASSYTGHKAQETQYF
>TRBJ2-1|.|TRBV29-1|.
TGCAGCGTTTCTTCCGGGATCCACAATGAGCAGTTCTTC
CSVSSGIHNEQFF
>TRBJ1-2|.|TRBV6-8|.
TGTGCCAGCAGTGTGGGGGCACGAGGCTACACCTTC
CASSVGARGYTF
>TRBJ1-5|.|TRBV19|.
TGTGCCAGTAGTATTCAAGGGTACGGAGAACAGCCCCAGCATTTT
CASSIQGYGEQPQHF
>TRBJ2-2|.|TRBV6-8|.
TGTGCCACCCCAGGAGGCCCGAACACCGGGGAGCTGTTTTTT
CATPGGPNTGELFF
>TRBJ2-5|.|TRBV9|.
TGTGCCAGCAGCGTAGCGCCGAGGGAGACCCAGTACTTC
CASSVAPRETQYF
>TRBJ2-1|.|TRBV18|.
TGTGCCAGCTCAACGGGAGTGCAAAATGAGCAGTTCTTC
CASSTGVQNEQFF
>TRBJ2-1|TRBD2|TRBV19|few
TGTGCCAGTAGTACAATCGGGACTAGCGGTGAGCAGTTCTTC
CASSTIGTSGEQFF
>TRBJ2-2|.|TRBV11-3|.
TGTGCCAGCAGCTTAGGGGGGAATACCGGGGAGCTGTTTTTT
CASSLGGNTGELFF
>TRBJ2-1|TRBD2|TRBV15|few
TGTGCCACCAGCTTTCGCCGAGCGGGGAATGAGCAGTTCTTC
CATSFRRAGNEQFF
>TRBJ1-5|TRBD1|TRBV6-8|.
TGTGCCAGCTCCTTCTACGGGGGTACAGGGGTAAGTCAGCCCCAGCATTTT
CASSFYGGTGVSQPQHF
>TRBJ1-2|.|TRBV19|.
TGTGCCAGTAGTATTCCACCGGGCCCAGATTTCTATGGCTACACCTTC
CASSIPPGPDFYGYTF
>TRBJ2-3|.|TRBV11-3|once
TGTGCCAGCAGCCGAACTAACGGGTATAGCACAGATACGCAGTATTTT
CASSRTNGYSTDTQYF
>TRBJ2-1|.|TRBV15|.
TGTGCCACCAGCGGCTCCGGGCCTAGAGGGAATGAGCAGTTCTTC
CATSGSGPRGNEQFF